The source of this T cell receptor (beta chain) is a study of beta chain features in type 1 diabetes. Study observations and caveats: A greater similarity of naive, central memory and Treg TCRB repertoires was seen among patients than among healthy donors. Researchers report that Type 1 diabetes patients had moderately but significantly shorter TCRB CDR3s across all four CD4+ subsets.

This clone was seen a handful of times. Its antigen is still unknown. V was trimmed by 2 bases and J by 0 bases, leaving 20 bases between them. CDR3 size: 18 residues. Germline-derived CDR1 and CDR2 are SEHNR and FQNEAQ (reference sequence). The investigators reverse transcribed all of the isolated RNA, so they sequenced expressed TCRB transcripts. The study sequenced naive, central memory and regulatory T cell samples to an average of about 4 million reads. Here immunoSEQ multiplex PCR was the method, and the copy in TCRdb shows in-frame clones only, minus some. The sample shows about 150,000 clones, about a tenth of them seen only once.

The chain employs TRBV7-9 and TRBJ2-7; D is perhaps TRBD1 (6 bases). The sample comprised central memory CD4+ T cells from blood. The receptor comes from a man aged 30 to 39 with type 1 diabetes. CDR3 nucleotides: TGTGCCAGCAGCTTAACAGGGTCCTGGGCCGAGACCTCCTACGAGCAGTACTTC. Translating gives CASSLTGSWAETSYEQYF.